The 15 T cell receptor beta chains presented below share a single source sample, sequenced in a study of blood T cell repertoires in COVID-19. Assay: immunoSEQ multiplex PCR; the TCRdb copy retains only in-frame clones and omits some. The sample consists of fewer than 250,000 clones, roughly nine tenths of them appearing once. Sequencing was performed on peripheral blood. The receptors here all came from a man aged 40-49 years with acute or convalescent COVID-19.

V gene TRBV24-1 combines with J gene TRBJ2-5, with TRBD2 matching over 11 bases. V gave up 3 bases and J gave up 2 bases; unmatched junction bases: 7. Germline V gene lookup returns CDR1 KGHDR and CDR2 SFDVKD. The CDR3 extends over 17 amino acids. CDR3 in DNA: TGTGCCACCAGTGATAGGAGCCTAGCGGGAGGTCAAGAGACCCAGTACTTC. This encodes CATSDRSLAGGQETQYF.

A note on this clone: Other nucleotide sequences in the sample specify the same CDR3. The CDR3 here is CASSPQGLGYTF. DNA of the CDR3: TGTGCCAGCAGCCCACAGGGTCTTGGCTACACCTTC. The rearrangement joins TRBV3-1 (or the pseudogene TRBV3-2) to TRBJ1-2; the D gene is possibly TRBD1 (6 bases). The CDR3 length is 12 residues. Germline V gene data show CDR1 as LGHDT and CDR2 as YNNKEL (reference sequence). Trimming removed 4 bases at V and 7 bases at J, with 10 bases between.

The J gene is TRBJ2-2, the V gene TRBV11-2; 7 bases are shared with TRBD2. Germline trimming cut 0 bases from V and 7 bases from J; bases unmatched to any gene: 14. The CDR3 totals 18 residues. Per the germline V gene, CDR1 is SGHAT and CDR2 is FQNNGV. CDR3 nucleotides: TGTGCCAGCAGCTTAGATCTAGCGCGAGCTGGGGGGGACGGGGAGCTGTTTTTT. Translation: CASSLDLARAGGDGELFF. Using reference TRBV11-2 and TRBJ2-2 for the parts outside the CDR3, the full variable domain is EAGVAQSPRYKIIEKRQSVAFWCNPISGHATLYWYQQILGQGPKLLIQFQNNGVVDDSQLPKDRFSAERLKGVDSTLKIQPAKLEDSAVYLCASSLDLARAGGDGELFFGEGSRLTVL.

The chain carries TRBV11-2 and TRBJ1-5; D is ambiguous. The V gene's germline CDR1 is SGHAT and CDR2 FQNNGV. V lost 5 bases and J 0 bases, leaving 11 bases between the germline ends. The CDR3 consists of 15 residues. The CDR3 DNA is TGTGCCAGCAGCCTTGAGTCGCTTAGCAATCAGCCCCAGCATTTT. The encoded protein is CASSLESLSNQPQHF.

The CDR3 loop reads CASTGPAGYEQYF. In nucleotides, the CDR3 is TGTGCCAGCACTGGGCCCGCGGGCTACGAGCAGTACTTC. V and J are TRBV6-5 and TRBJ2-7, with D possibly TRBD2 on 5 matching bases. The CDR3 has 13 amino acids. Per germline, CDR1 MNHEY and CDR2 SVGAGI. Trimming cost V 7 bases and J 3 bases, with 13 bases left between them.

The count of this clone is one. The V and J genes are TRBV19 and TRBJ2-4, with D tentatively TRBD2 (7 bases). Germline CDR1 and CDR2: LNHDA and SQIVND (reference sequence). Trimming removed 3 bases at V and 0 bases at J, with 18 bases between. The CDR3 totals 18 residues. The CDR3 is CASSIGGAPFLAKNIQYF. In DNA form, the CDR3 reads TGTGCCAGTAGTATTGGGGGGGCCCCTTTTCTAGCCAAAAACATTCAGTACTTC.

This chain joins TRBV3-1 (or the pseudogene TRBV3-2) and TRBJ2-5, with 9 positions matching TRBD2. With 3 bases clipped from V and 7 bases from J, the junction kept 15 bases outside the gene matches. The CDR3 runs to 17 residues. Germline loops: CDR1 LGHDT, CDR2 YNNKEL (reference sequence). DNA for the CDR3: TGTGCCAGCAGCCACTCCCCCGGGCGGGGGGGCCGTGGGACCCAGTACTTC. This sequence encodes CASSHSPGRGGRGTQYF.

This clone has more than one count but fewer than ten. The rearrangement joins TRBV5-1 to TRBJ2-7, with D unclear. V lost 0 bases and J lost 6, with 10 bases in between. The CDR3 runs 13 residues. Germline V gene lookup returns CDR1 SGHRS and CDR2 YFSETQ. CDR3 sequence reads: CASSLEARGEQYF. The CDR3 coding sequence is TGCGCCAGCAGCTTGGAAGCGCGTGGCGAGCAGTACTTC.

The chain employs TRBV27 and TRBJ1-2; the match to TRBD1 covers 8 bases. Germline values: CDR1 MNHEY, CDR2 SMNVEV (reference sequence). The CDR3 totals 12 residues. V was pared by 6 bases and J by 8 bases, with 5 bases of the junction left unmatched. The CDR3 protein is CASRYPGGGYTF. Here the CDR3 DNA reads TGTGCCAGCAGATACCCAGGGGGCGGCTACACCTTC.

The chain links TRBV9 to TRBJ1-6; D unclear. Germline V gene sequence: CDR1 SGDLS, CDR2 YYNGEE. CDR3 length: 15 residues. Trimming shortened V by 3 bases and J by 8 bases, and 15 bases separated the two germline ends. The CDR3 sequence: CASSGLSGGDSPLHF. In DNA form, the CDR3 reads TGTGCCAGCAGCGGGTTGAGTGGAGGTGATTCACCCCTCCACTTT. Combining the CDR3 with reference TRBV9 and TRBJ1-6 gives the whole variable domain DSGVTQTPKHLITATGQRVTLRCSPRSGDLSVYWYQQSLDQGLQFLIQYYNGEERAKGNILERFSAQQFPDLHSELNLSSLELGDSALYFCASSGLSGGDSPLHFGNGTRLTVT.

This sequence joins TRBV6-5 and TRBJ2-6; D is uncertain. The CDR3 has 15 amino acids. Germline lookup yields CDR1 MNHEY and CDR2 SVGAGI. V lost 2 bases and J 2 bases, leaving 7 bases between the germline ends. The CDR3 protein is CASSYTVAGANVLTF. CDR3 nucleotides: TGTGCCAGCAGTTACACGGTAGCTGGGGCCAACGTCCTGACTTTC.

This clone was detected only a few times. The V and J genes are TRBV28 and TRBJ2-3; unclear D gene. Trimming pared 8 bases from V and 0 bases from J, leaving 12 bases between. The CDR3 totals 14 residues. The germline V gene has CDR1 MDHEN and CDR2 SYDVKM. CDR3 in DNA: TGTGCCAGCCTCCCCCTGACTAGCACAGATACGCAGTATTTT. This translates into CASLPLTSTDTQYF. The variable domain in full, with the rest retrieved from reference TRBV28 and TRBJ2-3, is DVKVTQSSRYLVKRTGEKVFLECVQDMDHENMFWYRQDPGLGLRLIYFSYDVKMKEKGDIPEGYSVSREKKERFSLILESASTNQTSMYLCASLPLTSTDTQYFGPGTRLTVL.

The chain employs TRBV3-1 (or the pseudogene TRBV3-2) and TRBJ2-7; D perhaps matches TRBD1 (6 bases). Between the trimmed V and J ends, which lost 9 bases and 0 bases, there was a span of 21 bases. The CDR3 has 16 residues. Looked up from germline, CDR1 is LGHDT and CDR2 is YNNKEL (reference sequence). The CDR3 DNA follows: TGTGCCAGTGCAGGGCTGACAGGCCGAAGCTCCTACGAGCAGTACTTC. This codes for CASAGLTGRSSYEQYF.

The chain links TRBV14 to TRBJ2-6, with 7 nucleotides matching TRBD1. Germline-derived CDR1 and CDR2 are SGHDN and FVKESK. This CDR3 comprises 18 residues. The trim removed 3 bases at V and 0 bases at J, leaving 8 bases unmatched. The CDR3 region is CASSHSRTGSSGANVLTF. CDR3 sequence (DNA): TGTGCCAGCAGCCATTCCCGGACAGGCTCCTCTGGGGCCAACGTCCTGACTTTC.

The J gene is TRBJ2-3, the V gene TRBV12-3 or TRBV12-4; TRBD2 aligns across 12 bases. The V gene end was trimmed by 6 bases and the J gene end by 10 bases; junction bases not matched to a gene: 5. CDR3 length: 13 amino acids. The CDR3 DNA is TGTGCCAGCAGGGAGACTAGCGGGGGAGCGCAGTATTTT. It is translated as CASRETSGGAQYF.